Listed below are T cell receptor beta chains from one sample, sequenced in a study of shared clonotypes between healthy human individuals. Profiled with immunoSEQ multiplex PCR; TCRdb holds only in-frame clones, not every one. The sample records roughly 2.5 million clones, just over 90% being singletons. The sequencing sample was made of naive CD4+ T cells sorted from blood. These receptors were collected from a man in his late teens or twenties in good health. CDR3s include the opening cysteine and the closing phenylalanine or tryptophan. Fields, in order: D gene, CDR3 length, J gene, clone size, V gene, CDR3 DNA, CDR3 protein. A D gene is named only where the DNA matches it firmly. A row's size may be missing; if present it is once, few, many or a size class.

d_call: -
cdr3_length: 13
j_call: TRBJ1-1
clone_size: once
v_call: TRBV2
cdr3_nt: TGTGCCAGCAGTGAAGGGGGCACCACTGAAGCTTTCTTT
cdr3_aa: CASSEGGTTEAFF

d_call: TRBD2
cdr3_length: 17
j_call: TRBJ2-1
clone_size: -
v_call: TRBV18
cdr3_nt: TGTGCCAGCTCACCACCCGGACTAGCGGGAGGAGGAAATGAGCAGTTCTTC
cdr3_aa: CASSPPGLAGGGNEQFF

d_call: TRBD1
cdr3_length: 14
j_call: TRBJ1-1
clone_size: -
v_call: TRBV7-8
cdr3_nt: TGTGCCAGCAGCTCATCGGACAGGGGCACTGAAGCTTTCTTT
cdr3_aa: CASSSSDRGTEAFF

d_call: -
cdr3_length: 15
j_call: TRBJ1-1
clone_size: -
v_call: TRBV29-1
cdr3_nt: TGCAGCGCCAATGCCGGGTTCTGGGGTAACACTGAAGCTTTCTTT
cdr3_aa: CSANAGFWGNTEAFF

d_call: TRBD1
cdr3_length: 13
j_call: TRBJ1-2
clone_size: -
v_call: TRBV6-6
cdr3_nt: TGTGCCAGCAGTTCAGGACAGGGCTATGGCTACACCTTC
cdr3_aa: CASSSGQGYGYTF

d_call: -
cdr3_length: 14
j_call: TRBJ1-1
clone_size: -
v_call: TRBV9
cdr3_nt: TGTGCCAGCAGCGTAGCCCCCATGAACACTGAAGCTTTCTTT
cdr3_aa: CASSVAPMNTEAFF

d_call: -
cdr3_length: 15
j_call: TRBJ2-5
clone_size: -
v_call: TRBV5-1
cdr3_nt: TGCGCCAGCAGCTCAGGGGTAGGCGCAAGAGAGACCCAGTACTTC
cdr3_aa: CASSSGVGARETQYF

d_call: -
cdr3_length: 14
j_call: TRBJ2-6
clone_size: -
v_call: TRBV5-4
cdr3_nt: TGTGCCAGCAGCTGGCAGACCGGCGCCAACGTCCTGACTTTC
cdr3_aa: CASSWQTGANVLTF

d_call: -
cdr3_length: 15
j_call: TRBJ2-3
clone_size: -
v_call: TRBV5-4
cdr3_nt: TGTGCCAGCAGCTTGGAAGGGGGGCGGACAGATACGCAGTATTTT
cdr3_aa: CASSLEGGRTDTQYF

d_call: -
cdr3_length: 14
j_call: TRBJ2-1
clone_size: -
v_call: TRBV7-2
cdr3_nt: TGTGCCAGCAGCTTAGCGGGGGGTAAAAATGAGCAGTTCTTC
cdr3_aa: CASSLAGGKNEQFF

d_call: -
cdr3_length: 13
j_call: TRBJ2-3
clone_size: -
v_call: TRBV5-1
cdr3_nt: TGCGCCAGCAGCTTGGTAGTCGTGGATACGCAGTATTTT
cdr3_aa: CASSLVVVDTQYF

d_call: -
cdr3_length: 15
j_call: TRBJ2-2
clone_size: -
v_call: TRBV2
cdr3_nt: TGTGCCAGCAGTGTTCGGACAATAAATACCGGGGAGCTGTTTTTT
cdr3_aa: CASSVRTINTGELFF

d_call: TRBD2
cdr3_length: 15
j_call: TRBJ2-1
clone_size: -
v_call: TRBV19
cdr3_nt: TGTGCCAGTACAACTAGCGGGTTGTCCTACAATGAGCAGTTCTTC
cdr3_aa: CASTTSGLSYNEQFF

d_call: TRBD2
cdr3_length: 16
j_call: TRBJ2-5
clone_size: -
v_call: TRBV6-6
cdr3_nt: TGTGCCAGCAGTTATGGACTAGCGGGTTTGGGAGAGACCCAGTACTTC
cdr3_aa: CASSYGLAGLGETQYF

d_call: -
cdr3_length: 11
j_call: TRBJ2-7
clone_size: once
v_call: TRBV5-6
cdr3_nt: TGTGCCAGCAGCCTGGGGGGCGAGCAGTACTTC
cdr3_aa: CASSLGGEQYF

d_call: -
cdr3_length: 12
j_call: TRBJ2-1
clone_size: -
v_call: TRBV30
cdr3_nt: TGTGCCTGTGGACAGACCTACAATGAGCAGTTCTTC
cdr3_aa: CACGQTYNEQFF

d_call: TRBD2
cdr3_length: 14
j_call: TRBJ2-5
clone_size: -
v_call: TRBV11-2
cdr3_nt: TGTGCCAGCAGCTTAGAAGGACTAGCGGAGACCCAGTACTTC
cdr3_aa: CASSLEGLAETQYF

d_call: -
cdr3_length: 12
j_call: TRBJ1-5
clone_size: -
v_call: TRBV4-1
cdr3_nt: TGCGCCAGCAGCCAAATCGGACAGCCCCAGCATTTT
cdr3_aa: CASSQIGQPQHF

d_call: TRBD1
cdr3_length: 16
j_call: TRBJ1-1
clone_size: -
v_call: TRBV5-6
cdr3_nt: TGTGCCAGCAGCTCCGGGACAGGGGTCAGCAAGGGGCGGGCTTTCTTT
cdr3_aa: CASSSGTGVSKGRAFF

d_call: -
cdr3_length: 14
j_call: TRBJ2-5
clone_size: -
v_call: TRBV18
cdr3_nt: TGTGCCAGCTCACTTACAGGAGGTCGAGAGACCCAGTACTTC
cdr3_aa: CASSLTGGRETQYF

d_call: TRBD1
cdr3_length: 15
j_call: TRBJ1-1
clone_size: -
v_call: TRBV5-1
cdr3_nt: TGCGCCAGCAGCTACAGCCGACAGGGGAACTCTGAAGCTTTCTTT
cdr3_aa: CASSYSRQGNSEAFF

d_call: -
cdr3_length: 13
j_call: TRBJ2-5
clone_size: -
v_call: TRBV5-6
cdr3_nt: TGTGCCAGCAGCTCTGTTGGTCAAGAGACCCAGTACTTC
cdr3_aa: CASSSVGQETQYF

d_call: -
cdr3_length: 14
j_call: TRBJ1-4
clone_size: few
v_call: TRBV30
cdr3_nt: TGTGCCTGGAGTGCGGGGACGGTAAAGTCAAAACTGTTTTTT
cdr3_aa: CAWSAGTVKSKLFF

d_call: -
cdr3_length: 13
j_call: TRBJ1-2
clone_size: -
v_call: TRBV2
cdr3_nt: TGTGCCAGCGCGGGCAGCATGAACTATGGCTACACCTTC
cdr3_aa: CASAGSMNYGYTF

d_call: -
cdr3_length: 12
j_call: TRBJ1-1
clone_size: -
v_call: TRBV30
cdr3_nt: TGTGCCTGGAGATACATGAACACTGAAGCTTTCTTT
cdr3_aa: CAWRYMNTEAFF

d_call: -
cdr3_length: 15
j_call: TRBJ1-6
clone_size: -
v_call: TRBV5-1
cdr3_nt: TGCGCCAGCAGCTTGACAGGGTCCTATAATTCACCCCTCCACTTT
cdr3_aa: CASSLTGSYNSPLHF

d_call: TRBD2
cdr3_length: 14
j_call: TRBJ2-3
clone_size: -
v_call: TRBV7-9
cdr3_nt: TGTGCCAGCAGCGCCCCGGGGGGGCGGGATACGCAGTATTTT
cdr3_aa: CASSAPGGRDTQYF

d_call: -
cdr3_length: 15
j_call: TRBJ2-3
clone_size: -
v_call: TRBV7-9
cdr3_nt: TGTGCCAGCAGCTTAGGGCAGACTAGCACAGATACGCAGTATTTT
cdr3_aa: CASSLGQTSTDTQYF

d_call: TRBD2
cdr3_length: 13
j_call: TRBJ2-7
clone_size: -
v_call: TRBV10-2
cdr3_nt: TGCGCCAGCAGGCCAGCGGGGTCCTACGAGCAGTACTTC
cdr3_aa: CASRPAGSYEQYF

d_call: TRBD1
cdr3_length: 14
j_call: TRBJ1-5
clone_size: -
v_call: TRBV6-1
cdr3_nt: TGTGCCAGCAGTGGACAGGGACTCGGGCAGCCCCAGCATTTT
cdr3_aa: CASSGQGLGQPQHF

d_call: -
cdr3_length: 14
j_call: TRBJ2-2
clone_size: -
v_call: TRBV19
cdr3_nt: TGTGCCAGTAGTTCAGGAGTCGGCACCGGGGAGCTGTTTTTT
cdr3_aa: CASSSGVGTGELFF

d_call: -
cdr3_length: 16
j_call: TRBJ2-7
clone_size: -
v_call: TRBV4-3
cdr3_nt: TGCGCCAGCAGCCAAGATATAGCGGTTAGATCCTACGAGCAGTACTTC
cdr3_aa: CASSQDIAVRSYEQYF

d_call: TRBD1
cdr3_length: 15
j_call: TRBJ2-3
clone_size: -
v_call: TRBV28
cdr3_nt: TGTGCCAGCAGTTTCGCGGACAGGGGGACAGATACGCAGTATTTT
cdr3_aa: CASSFADRGTDTQYF

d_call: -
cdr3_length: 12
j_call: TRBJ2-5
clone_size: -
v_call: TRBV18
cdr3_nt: TGTGCCACCTCCTTGTACCAAGAGACCCAGTACTTC
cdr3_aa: CATSLYQETQYF

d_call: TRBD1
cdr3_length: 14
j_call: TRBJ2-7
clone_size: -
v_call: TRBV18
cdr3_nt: TGTGCCAGCTCACCAAACAGGGGTTCCTACGAGCAGTACTTC
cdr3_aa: CASSPNRGSYEQYF

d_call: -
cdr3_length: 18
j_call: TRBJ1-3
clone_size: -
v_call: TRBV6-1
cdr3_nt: TGTGCCAGCAGTGATAGTTCGACAGTAGCGGTATCTGGAAACACCATATATTTT
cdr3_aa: CASSDSSTVAVSGNTIYF

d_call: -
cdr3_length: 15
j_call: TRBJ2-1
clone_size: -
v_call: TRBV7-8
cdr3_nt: TGTGCCAGCAGCCCCGGACAGGGAGGGTGGAATGAGCAGTTCTTC
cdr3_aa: CASSPGQGGWNEQFF

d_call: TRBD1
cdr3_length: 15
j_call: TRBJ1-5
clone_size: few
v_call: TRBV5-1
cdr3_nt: TGCGCCAGCAGCTTGGAGGGGGCCAGCAATCAGCCCCAGCATTTT
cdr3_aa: CASSLEGASNQPQHF

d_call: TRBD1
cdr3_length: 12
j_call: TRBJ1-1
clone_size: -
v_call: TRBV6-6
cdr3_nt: TGTGCCAGCAGGTCCGGGACAGACTCAGCTTTCTTT
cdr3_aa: CASRSGTDSAFF

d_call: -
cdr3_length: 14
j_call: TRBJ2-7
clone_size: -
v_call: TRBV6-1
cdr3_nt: TGTGCCAGCACCAACCGGGACGGGTTCTACGAGCAGTACTTC
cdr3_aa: CASTNRDGFYEQYF

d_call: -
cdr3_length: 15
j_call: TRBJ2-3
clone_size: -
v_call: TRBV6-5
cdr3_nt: TGTGCCAGCAGTTACTCAGCGCCCACCACAGATACGCAGTATTTT
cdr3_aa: CASSYSAPTTDTQYF

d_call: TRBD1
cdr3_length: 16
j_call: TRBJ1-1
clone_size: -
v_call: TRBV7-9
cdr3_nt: TGTGCCAGCAGCTTGGGACAGGGGAGTCGGAACACTGAAGCTTTCTTT
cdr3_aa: CASSLGQGSRNTEAFF

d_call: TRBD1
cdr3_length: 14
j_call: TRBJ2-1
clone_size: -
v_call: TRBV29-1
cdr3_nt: TGCAGCGCGACAGGGGGACCTACCTACAATGAGCAGTTCTTC
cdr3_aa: CSATGGPTYNEQFF

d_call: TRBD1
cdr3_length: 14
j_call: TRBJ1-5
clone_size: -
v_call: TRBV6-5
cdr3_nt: TGTGCCAGCAGGACTGGACAGGGCAATCAGCCCCAGCATTTT
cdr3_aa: CASRTGQGNQPQHF

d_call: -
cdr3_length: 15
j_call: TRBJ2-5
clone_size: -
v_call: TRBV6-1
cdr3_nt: TGTGCCAGCAGTAAAAGGGGTCAGCTCCAAGAGACCCAGTACTTC
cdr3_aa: CASSKRGQLQETQYF

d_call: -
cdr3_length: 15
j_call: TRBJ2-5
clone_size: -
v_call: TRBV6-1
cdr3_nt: TGTGCCAGCAGTGCTTTAACGGCTGGGAAAGAGACCCAGTACTTC
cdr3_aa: CASSALTAGKETQYF

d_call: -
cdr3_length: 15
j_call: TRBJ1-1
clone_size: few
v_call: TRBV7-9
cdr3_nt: TGTGCCAGCAGCTACACTGGTGGAGGGAACACTGAAGCTTTCTTT
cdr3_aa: CASSYTGGGNTEAFF

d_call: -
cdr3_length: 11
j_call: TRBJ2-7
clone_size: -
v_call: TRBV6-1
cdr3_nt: TGTGCCACCGTACGGGGATACGAGCAGTACTTC
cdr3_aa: CATVRGYEQYF

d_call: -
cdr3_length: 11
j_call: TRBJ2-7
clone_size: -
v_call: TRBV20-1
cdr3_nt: TGCAGCCTCGCTGGGAGCTACGAGCAGTACTTC
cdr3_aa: CSLAGSYEQYF